Given below is one T cell receptor beta chain in context. The target antigen is unknown. The data originate from a study of shared clonotypes between healthy human individuals. Terminally differentiated effector memory CD45RA+ cells were excluded from the naive CD8 cells, which were CD45RO-negative and positively selected for CCR7. Germline CDR1 is MNHEY and CDR2 is SVGAGI. The CDR3 extends over 15 amino acids. Trimming cost V 0 bases and J 0 bases, with 8 bases left between them. Whole-study results and caveats: Lower generation probabilities were found for non-shared clonotypes than for those shared by all four donors.

Generated by immunoSEQ multiplex PCR, the TCRdb table keeps only in-frame clones and is missing some. The sample yields about 1,900,000 clones, about 95% seen once. This clonotype was obtained from a man aged 18-30 years in good health. Specimen: naive CD8+ T cells sorted from blood. V is TRBV6-5 and J is TRBJ1-1; D unresolved. CDR3 protein: CASSYSPQLNTEAFF. As DNA, the CDR3 is TGTGCCAGCAGTTACTCGCCACAGCTGAACACTGAAGCTTTCTTT.